This is a list of T cell receptor beta chains from one sample in a study of beta chain features in type 1 diabetes. Sequencing was performed with immunoSEQ multiplex PCR; in TCRdb, only in-frame clones are kept and a portion is missing. The sample holds around 600,000 clones, around an eighth seen once. The sample taken for sequencing was naive CD4+ T cells from blood. These receptors all come from a man aged 25-45 years with type 1 diabetes. Both conserved end residues are part of each CDR3. The D gene is left open where the match is weak. Where a row states a size, it is once, few, many or the class of an expanded clone; other rows omit it.

D	J	V	size	CDR3	DNA
-	TRBJ2-7	TRBV5-4	-	CASSLRLGASYEQYF	TGTGCCAGCAGCTTGCGGTTGGGGGCCTCCTACGAGCAGTACTTC
-	TRBJ2-6	TRBV13	few	CASSLRTQSGANVLTF	TGTGCCAGCAGCTTACGGACCCAGTCTGGGGCCAACGTCCTGACTTTC
TRBD2	TRBJ2-7	TRBV7-9	-	CASSFPAGGHYEQYF	TGTGCCAGCAGCTTCCCAGCGGGGGGTCACTACGAGCAGTACTTC
TRBD1	TRBJ2-7	TRBV4-2	-	CASSRTGLDGAYEQYF	TGTGCCAGCAGCCGGACAGGGTTGGATGGGGCCTACGAGCAGTACTTC
-	TRBJ2-1	TRBV19	-	CASTNSIEGLSSYNEQFF	TGTGCCAGTACCAATTCAATCGAGGGACTTAGCTCCTACAATGAGCAGTTCTTC
-	TRBJ2-5	TRBV19	few	CASSIDRSASQETQYF	TGTGCCAGTAGTATAGATCGATCGGCCAGCCAAGAGACCCAGTACTTC
-	TRBJ1-1	TRBV2	-	CASSEAQGYTEAFF	TGTGCCAGCAGTGAAGCGCAGGGGTACACTGAAGCTTTCTTT
TRBD2	TRBJ2-5	TRBV7-2	few	CASNPGLAGQETQYF	TGTGCCAGCAACCCGGGACTAGCGGGGCAAGAGACCCAGTACTTC
TRBD1	TRBJ1-6	TRBV7-2	-	CASSPRDSNTNSPLHF	TGTGCCAGCAGCCCCAGGGACAGCAATACTAATTCACCCCTCCACTTT
TRBD1	TRBJ1-2	TRBV10-3	-	CAIRDSGGSNYGYTF	TGTGCCATCAGAGACTCAGGGGGCTCCAACTATGGCTACACCTTC
TRBD1	TRBJ2-1	TRBV29-1	-	CSVAGQVAYNEQFF	TGCAGCGTTGCTGGACAGGTGGCGTACAATGAGCAGTTCTTC
-	TRBJ2-7	TRBV6-1	-	CASRRLNEQYF	TGTGCCAGCAGAAGGTTGAACGAGCAGTACTTC
-	TRBJ1-2	TRBV28	-	CASSLGMGYTF	TGTGCCAGCAGTCTTGGTATGGGCTACACCTTC
-	TRBJ2-1	TRBV4-3	-	CASSHGGDFSNEQFF	TGCGCCAGCAGCCATGGTGGGGATTTTTCCAATGAGCAGTTCTTC
-	TRBJ1-2	TRBV7-2	few	CASSLEGNYGYTF	TGTGCCAGCAGCTTGGAGGGAAACTATGGCTACACCTTC
TRBD2	TRBJ2-3	TRBV4-3	few	CASSQDWASGDALSTDTQYF	TGCGCCAGCAGCCAAGATTGGGCTAGCGGGGATGCCCTTAGCACAGATACGCAGTATTTT
-	TRBJ2-3	TRBV4-2	-	CASSQDPGGQVDTQYF	TGTGCCAGCAGCCAAGATCCCGGGGGCCAGGTAGATACGCAGTATTTT
-	TRBJ2-6	TRBV4-2	few	CASSQEVQGTGGANVLTF	TGTGCCAGCAGCCAAGAAGTGCAGGGTACAGGTGGGGCCAACGTCCTGACTTTC
-	TRBJ2-3	TRBV7-9	-	CASSARGRRGDTQYF	TGTGCCAGCAGCGCCCGCGGGCGAAGAGGAGATACGCAGTATTTT
-	TRBJ2-7	TRBV29-1	few	CSVGNQGSYEQYF	TGCAGCGTTGGAAACCAGGGGTCCTACGAGCAGTACTTC
-	TRBJ2-7	TRBV20-1	few	CSASSGTEQYF	TGCAGTGCTAGTTCCGGGACCGAGCAGTACTTC
-	TRBJ1-4	TRBV30	few	CAWNMKANEKLFF	TGTGCCTGGAATATGAAAGCTAATGAAAAACTGTTTTTT
-	TRBJ1-5	TRBV18	-	CASSSREDQPQHF	TGTGCCAGCTCATCCAGGGAAGATCAGCCCCAGCATTTT
-	TRBJ1-2	TRBV14	-	CASSQVGGGYTF	TGTGCCAGCAGCCAAGTTGGTGGAGGCTACACCTTC
TRBD2	TRBJ2-3	TRBV4-2	-	CASSQDGGADTQYF	TGTGCCAGCAGCCAAGATGGGGGGGCAGATACGCAGTATTTT
TRBD1	TRBJ2-1	TRBV11-2	few	CASSFQTGNPYNEQFF	TGTGCCAGCAGCTTTCAGACAGGGAACCCTTACAATGAGCAGTTCTTC
-	TRBJ2-2	TRBV7-3	few	CASSLTGAMGTGELFF	TGTGCCAGCAGCTTAACCGGGGCGATGGGCACCGGGGAGCTGTTTTTT
-	TRBJ1-2	TRBV29-1	few	CSVSGAINYGYTF	TGCAGCGTTTCAGGGGCGATCAACTATGGCTACACCTTC
-	TRBJ2-5	TRBV7-9	few	CASSFGVGAPGETQYF	TGTGCCAGCAGCTTCGGGGTGGGGGCCCCGGGGGAGACCCAGTACTTC
-	TRBJ2-2	TRBV7-2	-	CASSLGFRDTGELFF	TGTGCCAGCAGCTTAGGGTTCAGGGACACCGGGGAGCTGTTTTTT
-	TRBJ2-1	TRBV4-3	-	CASSRESYNEQFF	TGCGCCAGCAGCCGAGAATCCTACAATGAGCAGTTCTTC
TRBD1	TRBJ1-4	TRBV7-9	few	CASSSSGTGNEKLFF	TGTGCCAGCAGCTCGTCCGGGACAGGGAATGAAAAACTGTTTTTT
-	TRBJ1-1	TRBV7-2	few	CASSFEGNTEAFF	TGTGCCAGCAGCTTCGAGGGAAACACTGAAGCTTTCTTT
-	TRBJ2-7	TRBV29-1	-	CSVEVGLSYEQYF	TGCAGCGTTGAAGTGGGACTGAGCTACGAGCAGTACTTC
TRBD1	TRBJ2-7	TRBV6-6	-	CASSYPPGQTYEQYF	TGTGCCAGCAGTTACCCTCCGGGACAGACCTACGAGCAGTACTTC
-	TRBJ2-3	TRBV7-2	-	CASSLVGTDTQYF	TGTGCCAGCAGCTTAGTGGGTACAGATACGCAGTATTTT
TRBD2	TRBJ2-5	TRBV7-2	few	CASRPSGVDWFGETQYF	TGTGCCAGCAGGCCTAGCGGGGTAGATTGGTTTGGAGAGACCCAGTACTTC
TRBD1	TRBJ1-2	TRBV7-9	few	CASTVRTGFNYGYTF	TGTGCCAGCACTGTCCGGACAGGATTTAACTATGGCTACACCTTC
-	TRBJ2-3	TRBV9	few	CASSVGPAFTDTQYF	TGTGCCAGCAGCGTAGGTCCAGCTTTCACAGATACGCAGTATTTT
-	TRBJ2-5	TRBV29-1	few	CSAPGTEYSQTQYF	TGCAGCGCTCCCGGGACCGAATACTCCCAGACCCAGTACTTC